Here is one TCR beta chain with its context. Its target is not known. The data derive from a study of cytomegalovirus exposure and HLA in healthy donors. Germline CDR1 SQVTM, CDR2 ANQGSEA. This CDR3 region has 14 residues. Trimming removed 5 bases from V and 2 bases from J, with 15 bases in between. Study findings and constraints: The analysis excluded some indistinguishable V segments, including TRBV6-2 and TRBV6-3. Among TCR beta chains, those listed as cytomegalovirus-associated numbered about 160.

PCR primers comprised 60 Vbeta and 13 Jbeta primers. Only in-frame clones appear in the TCRdb table, and some are missing; sequencing was by immunoSEQ multiplex PCR. The sample carries around 100,000 clones, around two thirds recorded once. The chain uses TRBV29-1 and TRBJ1-2; D remains ambiguous. The sequenced material came from PBMCs. The clonotype originates from a woman between 45 and 60 years old in good health and CMV-seronegative. The CDR3 sequence: CSVRERRLNYGYTF. The CDR3 nucleotides are TGCAGCGTTCGGGAGCGCAGATTAAACTATGGCTACACCTTC.